These 8 T cell receptor beta chains came from one sample sequenced in a study of CD8 T cells in Susac syndrome (dated 2019 in TCRdb). Library preparation used the immunoSEQ multiplex PCR assay. RNA was extracted using the RNeasy kit, and roughly 0.5 to 1 microgram was reverse transcribed with random hexamers. TCRdb reran the public reads through fastp at Q25 and MiXCR, keeping productive beta chains. One record per CDR3 amino acid sequence lists the most common genes and DNA. The sample yields approximately 150,000 distinct CDR3 sequences; about 95% were counted once. The ten largest clones represent about 0.11% of the sample. Sequenced: CD4+ T cells from PBMCs. The receptor source for this set is a human donor with multiple sclerosis.

This clonotype was seen once. The rearrangement joins TRBV7-3 to TRBJ1-2; TRBD1 matches 9 bases. Germline trimming cut 4 bases from V and 6 bases from J; bases unmatched to any gene: 3. Germline loops: CDR1 SGHTA, CDR2 FQGTGA. CDR3 length equals 13 residues. The DNA of the CDR3 is TGTGCCAGCAGCTCCGGGACAGGGCATGGCTACACCTTC. Its translation: CASSSGTGHGYTF.

The J gene is TRBJ2-5, the V gene TRBV3-1, with 10 bases aligning to TRBD2. In germline, CDR1 is LGHDT, CDR2 YNNKEL (reference sequence). The trim removed 0 bases at V and 0 bases at J, leaving 13 bases unmatched. This CDR3 has 20 residues. The CDR3 is CASSQDVGLSGREYQETQYF. As DNA, the CDR3 is TGTGCCAGCAGCCAAGATGTCGGGCTAAGCGGGAGGGAATACCAAGAGACCCAGTACTTC.

The V and J genes are TRBV20-1 and TRBJ2-7, with 11 bases identical to TRBD2. V lost 2 bases and J lost 0; bases outside the gene matches: 9. The germline gives CDR1 DFQATT, CDR2 SNEGSKA (reference sequence). The CDR3 loop spans 17 amino acids. The CDR3 nucleotides read TGCAGTGCTAGAAGTGGGCTAGCGGGAGGCTTCTCCTACGAGCAGTACTTC. Translation gives CSARSGLAGGFSYEQYF.

This clonotype has a single count. J is TRBJ2-1 and V is TRBV20-1; D possibly corresponds to TRBD1 (5 bases). CDR3 length: 16 amino acids. Germline CDR1 is DFQATT and CDR2 is SNEGSKA (reference sequence). Trimming took off 2 bases at V and 5 bases at J, with 19 bases between the two ends. The CDR3 DNA is TGCAGTGCTAGATCTCAGAGGCTGGGCAGGGACAATGAGCAGTTCTTC. Protein sequence: CSARSQRLGRDNEQFF.

The J gene is TRBJ2-4, the V gene TRBV29-1; tentatively, D is TRBD1 (6 bases). V lost 2 bases and J 3 bases, leaving 14 bases between the germline ends. This CDR3 has 15 residues. In germline, CDR1 is SQVTM, CDR2 ANQGSEA. The chain's CDR3 is CSVESRQVHKNIQYF. CDR3 DNA sequence: TGCAGCGTTGAATCTCGACAGGTACACAAAAACATTCAGTACTTC.

The chain combines TRBV7-8 with TRBJ2-7; possibly TRBD1 for D (6 bases). The CDR3 extends over 14 amino acids. The V end lost 1 base, the J end lost 3 bases, and 10 bases lay between the germline ends. Germline assignment: CDR1 SGHVS and CDR2 FQNEAQ. The CDR3 DNA is TGTGCCAGCAGCTTAGGTCAGGGGATCTACGAGCAGTACTTC. It translates to CASSLGQGIYEQYF.

The chain is built from TRBV4-3 and TRBJ2-3; D may match TRBD1 or TRBD2 (5 bases each). Looked up from germline, CDR1 is LGHNA and CDR2 is YSLEER. The CDR3 is 17 amino acids. Trimming cost V 3 bases and J 2 bases, with 18 bases left between them. The CDR3 DNA sequence: TGCGCCAGCAGCCAGGCTTCAGGGCTAGCCCTCACAGATACGCAGTATTTT. This gives the protein CASSQASGLALTDTQYF.

Here the CDR3 DNA reads TGTGCCAGCAGTCTCTTTAGAGCTTTCTTT. It codes for CASSLFRAFF. This rearrangement joins TRBV6-1 to TRBJ1-1; D ambiguous. Germline loops: CDR1 MNHNS, CDR2 SASEGT. The CDR3 consists of 10 residues. Trimming took 5 bases from V and 10 from J, leaving 8 bases between them.